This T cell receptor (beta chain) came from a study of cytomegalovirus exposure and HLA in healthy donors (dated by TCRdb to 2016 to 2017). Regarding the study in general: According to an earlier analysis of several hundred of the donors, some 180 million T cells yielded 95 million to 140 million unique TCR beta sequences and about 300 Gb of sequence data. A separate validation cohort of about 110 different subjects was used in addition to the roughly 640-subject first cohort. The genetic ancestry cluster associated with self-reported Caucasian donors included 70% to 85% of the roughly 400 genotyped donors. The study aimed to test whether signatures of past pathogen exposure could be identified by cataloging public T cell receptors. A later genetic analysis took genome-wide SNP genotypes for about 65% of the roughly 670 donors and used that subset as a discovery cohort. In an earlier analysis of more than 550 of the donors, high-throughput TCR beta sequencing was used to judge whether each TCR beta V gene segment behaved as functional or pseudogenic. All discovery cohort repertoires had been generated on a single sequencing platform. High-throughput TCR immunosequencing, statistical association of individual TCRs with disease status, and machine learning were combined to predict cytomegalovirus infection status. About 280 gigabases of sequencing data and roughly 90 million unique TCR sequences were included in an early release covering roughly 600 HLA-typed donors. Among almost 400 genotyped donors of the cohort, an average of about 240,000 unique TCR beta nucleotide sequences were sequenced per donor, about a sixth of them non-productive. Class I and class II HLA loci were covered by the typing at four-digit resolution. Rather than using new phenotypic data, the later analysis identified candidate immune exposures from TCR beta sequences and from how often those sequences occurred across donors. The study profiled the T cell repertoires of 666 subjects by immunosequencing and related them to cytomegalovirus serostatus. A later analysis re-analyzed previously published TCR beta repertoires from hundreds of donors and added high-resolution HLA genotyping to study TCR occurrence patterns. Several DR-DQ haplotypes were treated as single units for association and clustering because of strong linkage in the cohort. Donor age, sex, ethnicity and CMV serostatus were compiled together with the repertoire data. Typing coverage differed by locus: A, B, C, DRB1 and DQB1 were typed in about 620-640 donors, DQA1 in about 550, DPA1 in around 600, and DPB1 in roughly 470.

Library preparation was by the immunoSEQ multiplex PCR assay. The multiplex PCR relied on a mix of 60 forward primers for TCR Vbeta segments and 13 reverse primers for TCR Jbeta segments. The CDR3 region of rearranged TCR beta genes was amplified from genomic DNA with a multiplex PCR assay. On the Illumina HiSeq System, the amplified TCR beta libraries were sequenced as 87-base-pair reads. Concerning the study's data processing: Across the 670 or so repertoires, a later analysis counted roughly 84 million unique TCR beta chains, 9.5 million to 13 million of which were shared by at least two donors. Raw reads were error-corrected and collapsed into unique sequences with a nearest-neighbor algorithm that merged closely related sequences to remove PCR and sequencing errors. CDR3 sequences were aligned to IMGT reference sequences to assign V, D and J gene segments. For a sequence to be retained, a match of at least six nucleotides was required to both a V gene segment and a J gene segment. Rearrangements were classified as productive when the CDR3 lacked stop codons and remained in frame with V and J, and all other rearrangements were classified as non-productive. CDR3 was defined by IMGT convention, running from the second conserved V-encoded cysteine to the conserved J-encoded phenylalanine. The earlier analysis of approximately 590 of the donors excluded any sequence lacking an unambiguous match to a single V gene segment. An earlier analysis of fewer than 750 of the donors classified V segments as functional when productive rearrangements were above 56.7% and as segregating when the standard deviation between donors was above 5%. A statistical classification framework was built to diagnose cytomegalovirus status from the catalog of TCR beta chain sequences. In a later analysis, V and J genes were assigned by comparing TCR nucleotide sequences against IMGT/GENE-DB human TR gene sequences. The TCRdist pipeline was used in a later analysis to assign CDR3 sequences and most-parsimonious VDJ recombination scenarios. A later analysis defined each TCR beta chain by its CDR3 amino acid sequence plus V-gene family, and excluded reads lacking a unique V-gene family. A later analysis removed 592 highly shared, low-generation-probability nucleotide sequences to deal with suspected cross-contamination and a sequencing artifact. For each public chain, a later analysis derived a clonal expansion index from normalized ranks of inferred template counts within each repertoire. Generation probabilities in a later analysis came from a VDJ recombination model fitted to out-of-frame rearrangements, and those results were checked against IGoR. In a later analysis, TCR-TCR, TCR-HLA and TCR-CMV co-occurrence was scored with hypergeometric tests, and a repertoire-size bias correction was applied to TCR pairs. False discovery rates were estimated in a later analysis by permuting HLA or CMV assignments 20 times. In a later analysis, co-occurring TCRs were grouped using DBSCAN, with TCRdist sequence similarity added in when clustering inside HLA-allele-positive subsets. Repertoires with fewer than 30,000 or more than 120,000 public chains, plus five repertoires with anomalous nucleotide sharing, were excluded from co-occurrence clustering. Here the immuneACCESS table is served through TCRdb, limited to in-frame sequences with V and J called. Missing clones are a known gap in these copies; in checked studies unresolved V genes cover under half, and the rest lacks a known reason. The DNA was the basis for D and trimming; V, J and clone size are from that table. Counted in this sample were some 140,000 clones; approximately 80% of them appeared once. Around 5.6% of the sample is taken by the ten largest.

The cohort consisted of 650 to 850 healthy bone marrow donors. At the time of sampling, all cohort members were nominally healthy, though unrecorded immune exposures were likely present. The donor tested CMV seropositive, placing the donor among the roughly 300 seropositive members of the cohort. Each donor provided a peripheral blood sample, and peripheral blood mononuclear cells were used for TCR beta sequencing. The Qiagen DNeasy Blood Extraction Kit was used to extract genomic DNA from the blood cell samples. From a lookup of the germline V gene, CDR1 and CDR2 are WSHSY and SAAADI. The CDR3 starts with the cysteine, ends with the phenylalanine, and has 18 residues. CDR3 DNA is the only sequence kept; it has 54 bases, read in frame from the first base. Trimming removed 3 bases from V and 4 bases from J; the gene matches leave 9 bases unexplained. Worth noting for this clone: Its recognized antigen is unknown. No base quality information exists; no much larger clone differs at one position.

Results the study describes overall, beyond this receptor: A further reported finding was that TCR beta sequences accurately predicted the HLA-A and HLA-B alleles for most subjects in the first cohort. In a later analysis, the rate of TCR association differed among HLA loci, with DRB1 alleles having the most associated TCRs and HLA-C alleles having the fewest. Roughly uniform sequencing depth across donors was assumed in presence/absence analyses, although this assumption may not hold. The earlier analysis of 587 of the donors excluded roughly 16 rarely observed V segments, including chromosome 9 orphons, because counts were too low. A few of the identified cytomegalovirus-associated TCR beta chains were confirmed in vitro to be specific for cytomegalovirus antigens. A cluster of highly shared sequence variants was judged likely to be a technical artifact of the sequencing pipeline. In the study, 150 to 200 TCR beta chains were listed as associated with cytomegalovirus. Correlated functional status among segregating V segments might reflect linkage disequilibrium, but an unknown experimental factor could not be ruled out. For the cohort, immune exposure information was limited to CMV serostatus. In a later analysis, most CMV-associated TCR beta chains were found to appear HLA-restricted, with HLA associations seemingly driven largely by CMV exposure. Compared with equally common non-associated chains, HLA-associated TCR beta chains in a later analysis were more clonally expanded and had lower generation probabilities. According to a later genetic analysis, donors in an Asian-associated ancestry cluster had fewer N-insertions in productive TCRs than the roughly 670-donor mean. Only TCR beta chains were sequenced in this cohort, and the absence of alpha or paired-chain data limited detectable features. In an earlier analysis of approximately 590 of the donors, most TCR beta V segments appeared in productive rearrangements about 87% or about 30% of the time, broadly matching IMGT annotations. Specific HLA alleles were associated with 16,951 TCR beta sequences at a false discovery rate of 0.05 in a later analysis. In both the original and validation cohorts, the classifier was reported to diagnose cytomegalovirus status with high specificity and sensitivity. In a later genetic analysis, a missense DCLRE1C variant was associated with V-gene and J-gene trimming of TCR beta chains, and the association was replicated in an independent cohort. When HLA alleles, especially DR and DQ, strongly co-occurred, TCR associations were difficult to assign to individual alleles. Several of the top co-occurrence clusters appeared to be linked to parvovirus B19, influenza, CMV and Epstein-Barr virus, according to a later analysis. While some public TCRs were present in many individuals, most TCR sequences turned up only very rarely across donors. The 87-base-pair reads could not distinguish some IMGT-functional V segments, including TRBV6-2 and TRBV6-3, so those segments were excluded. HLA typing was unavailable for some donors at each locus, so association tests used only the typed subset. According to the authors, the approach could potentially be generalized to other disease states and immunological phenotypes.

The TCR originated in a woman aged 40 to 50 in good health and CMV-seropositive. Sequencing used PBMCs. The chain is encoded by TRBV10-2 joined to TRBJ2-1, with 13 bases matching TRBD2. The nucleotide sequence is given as TGCGCCAGCAGTGATGGGACTAGCGGGATGTGGGCTTACAATGAGCAGTTCTTC. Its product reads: CASSDGTSGMWAYNEQFF.